Listed below are T cell receptor beta chains from one sample, sequenced in a study of blood T cell repertoires in COVID-19. Clones were read by immunoSEQ multiplex PCR, and TCRdb kept only the in-frame ones, dropping some. The sample includes around 180,000 clones, 80% to 90% of them seen just once. Sequenced: peripheral blood. The receptors come from a man aged 60 to 75 with acute or convalescent COVID-19. The CDR3 runs from the conserved cysteine through the conserved F or W. Each record gives: V gene, D gene, J gene, clone size, CDR3 protein, CDR3 DNA. The D gene is left open where the match is weak. A row's size may be missing; if present it is once, few, many or a size class.

V: TRBV5-1; D: TRBD1; J: TRBJ2-7; size: .; CDR3: CASNQGVGTGFNEQYF; DNA: TGCGCCAGCAATCAGGGAGTCGGGACAGGTTTTAACGAGCAGTACTTC
V: TRBV7-2; D: TRBD2; J: TRBJ2-3; size: .; CDR3: CASSLNGLAGGLTDTQYF; DNA: TGTGCCAGCAGCTTAAATGGACTAGCGGGAGGTCTTACAGATACGCAGTATTTT
V: TRBV27; D: .; J: TRBJ1-1; size: .; CDR3: CASSSPRAGFGNTEAFF; DNA: TGTGCCAGCAGTTCCCCTCGGGCAGGGTTCGGGAACACTGAAGCTTTCTTT
V: TRBV11-1; D: .; J: TRBJ2-5; size: .; CDR3: CASSLGGASETQYF; DNA: TGTGCCAGCAGCTTAGGCGGGGCCAGTGAGACCCAGTACTTC
V: TRBV29-1; D: TRBD2; J: TRBJ2-1; size: .; CDR3: CSVRAPAGDEQFF; DNA: TGCAGCGTTCGTGCACCAGCGGGAGATGAGCAGTTCTTC
V: TRBV27; D: TRBD2; J: TRBJ2-1; size: .; CDR3: CASKTSGTSYNEQFF; DNA: TGTGCCAGCAAGACTAGCGGGACCTCCTACAATGAGCAGTTCTTC
V: TRBV30; D: .; J: TRBJ1-2; size: .; CDR3: CAWHRAVNYGYTF; DNA: TGTGCCTGGCACAGGGCCGTCAACTATGGCTACACCTTC
V: TRBV20-1; D: .; J: TRBJ1-6; size: .; CDR3: CSAQGNSPLHF; DNA: TGCAGTGCCCAGGGCAATTCACCCCTCCACTTT
V: TRBV14; D: .; J: TRBJ2-7; size: .; CDR3: CASSQGPGEQYF; DNA: TGTGCCAGCAGCCAAGGCCCGGGGGAGCAGTACTTC
V: TRBV5-6; D: TRBD1; J: TRBJ1-5; size: .; CDR3: CASSFWTGVNQPQHF; DNA: TGTGCCAGCAGCTTCTGGACAGGGGTCAATCAGCCCCAGCATTTT
V: TRBV7-3; D: TRBD2; J: TRBJ2-3; size: few; CDR3: CASSQPSGSTDTQYF; DNA: TGTGCCAGCAGCCAACCTAGCGGTAGCACAGATACGCAGTATTTT
V: TRBV6-5; D: TRBD2; J: TRBJ2-1; size: once; CDR3: CASKAGGPSEQLF; DNA: TGTGCCAGCAAAGCGGGAGGGCCCTCCGAGCAGCTCTTC
V: TRBV23-1; D: TRBD1; J: TRBJ2-7; size: .; CDR3: CASSQPGQGVRYEQYF; DNA: TGCGCCAGCAGTCAACCGGGACAGGGGGTAAGGTACGAGCAGTACTTC
V: TRBV28; D: TRBD2; J: TRBJ2-1; size: .; CDR3: CASAAGGRAYEQFF; DNA: TGTGCCAGCGCTGCTGGCGGGAGGGCCTATGAGCAGTTCTTC
V: TRBV9; D: TRBD2; J: TRBJ2-7; size: .; CDR3: CASSEGLAGGPYEQYF; DNA: TGTGCCAGCAGCGAGGGACTAGCGGGAGGCCCTTACGAGCAGTACTTC
V: TRBV7-3; D: .; J: TRBJ2-1; size: .; CDR3: CASRIGGSSYNEQFF; DNA: TGTGCCAGCAGGATTGGGGGGAGCTCCTACAATGAGCAGTTCTTC
V: TRBV3-1/TRBV3-2; D: .; J: TRBJ2-3; size: .; CDR3: CASSLYTDTQYF; DNA: TGTGCCAGCAGCTTATACACAGATACGCAGTATTTT